The source of this TCR beta chain is a study of CD8 T cells in Susac syndrome. Trimming removed 4 bases from V and 0 bases from J; junction bases left unmatched: 11. The CDR3 is 18 residues long. Germline assignment: CDR1 WNHNN and CDR2 SYGVQD (reference sequence). Reverse transcription used about 0.45 to 1 ug RNA and random hexamers. Amplification of TCR beta CDR3 spanned 54 Vbeta and 13 Jbeta via immunoSEQ multiplex PCR. One entry per CDR3 protein results from TCRdb running MiXCR on the immunoSEQ multiplex PCR reads. The repertoire holds a few hundred thousand distinct CDR3 sequences, around 83% seen once, with 0.09% to 0.15% in the top ten.

The rearrangement links TRBV10-1 to TRBJ2-3; 9 bases align to TRBD1. What was sequenced was CD8+ T cells from PBMCs. This receptor was taken from a human donor with multiple sclerosis. The CDR3 here is CASSVQPPGTGSTDTQYF. CDR3 nucleotide sequence: TGCGCCAGCAGTGTCCAACCTCCCGGGACAGGGAGCACAGATACGCAGTATTTT.